This TCR beta chain was observed in a study of blood T cell repertoires in COVID-19. Study as a whole: PBMCs, B-cell-depleted T cells, or T cells provided the cDNA or gDNA that made up the material.

The ends lost 9 bases at V and 3 bases at J; junction bases unmatched: 16. This CDR3 has 16 amino acids. Germline CDR1 reads LNHDA; CDR2 reads SQIVND (reference sequence). Repertoires were generated with immunoSEQ multiplex PCR, while TCRdb's copy carries only in-frame clones and drops some. This sample carries roughly 250,000 clones, 88% of them seen once, and the ten largest clones take approximately 1.2%. Sequenced sample: PBMCs or T cells enriched from blood (not recorded which). This TCR derives from a woman aged 40 to 50 with acute COVID-19. This chain connects TRBV19 to TRBJ1-2; TRBD1 agrees at 7 bases. The CDR3 bases are TGTGCCAGCAACCCTGCTGACATGGGACAGCACTATGGCTACACCTTC. Amino acid sequence: CASNPADMGQHYGYTF.